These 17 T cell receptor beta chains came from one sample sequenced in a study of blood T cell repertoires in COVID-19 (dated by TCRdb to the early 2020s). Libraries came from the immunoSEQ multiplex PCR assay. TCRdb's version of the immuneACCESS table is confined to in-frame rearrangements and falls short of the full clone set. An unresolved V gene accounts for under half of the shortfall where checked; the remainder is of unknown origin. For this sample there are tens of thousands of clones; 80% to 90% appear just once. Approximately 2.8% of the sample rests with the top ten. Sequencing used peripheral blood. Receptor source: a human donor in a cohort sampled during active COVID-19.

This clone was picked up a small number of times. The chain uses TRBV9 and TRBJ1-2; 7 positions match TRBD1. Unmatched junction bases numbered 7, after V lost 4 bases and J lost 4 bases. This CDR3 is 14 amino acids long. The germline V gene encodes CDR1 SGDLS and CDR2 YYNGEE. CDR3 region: CASSPPDRAYGYTF. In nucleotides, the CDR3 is TGTGCCAGCAGCCCCCCAGACAGGGCCTATGGCTACACCTTC.

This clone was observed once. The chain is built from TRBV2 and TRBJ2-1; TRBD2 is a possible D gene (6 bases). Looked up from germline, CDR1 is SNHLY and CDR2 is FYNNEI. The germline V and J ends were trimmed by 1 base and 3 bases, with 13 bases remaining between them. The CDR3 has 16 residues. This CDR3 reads CASSEGVRLDYNEQFF. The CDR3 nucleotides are TGTGCCAGCAGTGAAGGCGTCCGACTAGACTACAATGAGCAGTTCTTC.

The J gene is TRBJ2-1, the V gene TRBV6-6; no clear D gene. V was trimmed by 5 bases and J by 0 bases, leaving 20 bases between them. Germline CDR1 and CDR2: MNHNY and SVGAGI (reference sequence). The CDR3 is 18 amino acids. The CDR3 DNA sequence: TGTGCCAGCAGTCGCTTGACCCTAACTACGAGCTCCTACAATGAGCAGTTCTTC. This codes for CASSRLTLTTSSYNEQFF.

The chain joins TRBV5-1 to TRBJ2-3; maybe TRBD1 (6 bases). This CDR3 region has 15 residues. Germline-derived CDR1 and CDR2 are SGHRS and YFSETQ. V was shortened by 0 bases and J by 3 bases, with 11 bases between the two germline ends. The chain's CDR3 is CASSLVRGWTDTQYF. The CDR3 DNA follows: TGCGCCAGCAGCTTGGTTAGGGGGTGGACAGATACGCAGTATTTT. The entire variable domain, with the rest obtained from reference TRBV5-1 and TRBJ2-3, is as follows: KAGVTQTPRYLIKTRGQQVTLSCSPISGHRSVSWYQQTPGQGLQFLFEYFSETQRNKGNFPGRFSGRQFSNSRSEMNVSTLELGDSALYLCASSLVRGWTDTQYFGPGTRLTVL.

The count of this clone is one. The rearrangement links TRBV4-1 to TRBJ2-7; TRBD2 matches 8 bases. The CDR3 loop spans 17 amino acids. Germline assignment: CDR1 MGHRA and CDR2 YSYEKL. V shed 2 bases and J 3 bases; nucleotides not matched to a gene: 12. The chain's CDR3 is CASSQMWRGLDSYEQYF. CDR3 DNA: TGCGCCAGCAGCCAAATGTGGCGGGGACTAGACAGCTACGAGCAGTACTTC.

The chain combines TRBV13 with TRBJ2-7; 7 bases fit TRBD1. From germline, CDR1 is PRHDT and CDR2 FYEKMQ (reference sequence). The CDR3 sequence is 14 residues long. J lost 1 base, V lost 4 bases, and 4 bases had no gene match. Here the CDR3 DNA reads TGTGCCAGCAGCTCCGGACAGGTATCCTACGAGCAGTACTTC. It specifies CASSSGQVSYEQYF.

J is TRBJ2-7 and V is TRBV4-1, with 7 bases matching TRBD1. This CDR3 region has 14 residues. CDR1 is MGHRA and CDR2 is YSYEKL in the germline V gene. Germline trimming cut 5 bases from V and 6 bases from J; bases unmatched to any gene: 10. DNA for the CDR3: TGCGCCAGCAGCGAGTCGGGAAGGGGGCGCGAGCAGTACTTC. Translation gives CASSESGRGREQYF.

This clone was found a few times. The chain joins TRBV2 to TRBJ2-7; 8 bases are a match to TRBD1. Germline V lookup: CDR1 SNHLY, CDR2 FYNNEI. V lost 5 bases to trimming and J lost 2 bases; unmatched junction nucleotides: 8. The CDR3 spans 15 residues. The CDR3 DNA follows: TGTGCCAGCAGTATGGGACAGGACAGGGCCTACGAGCAGTACTTC. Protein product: CASSMGQDRAYEQYF.

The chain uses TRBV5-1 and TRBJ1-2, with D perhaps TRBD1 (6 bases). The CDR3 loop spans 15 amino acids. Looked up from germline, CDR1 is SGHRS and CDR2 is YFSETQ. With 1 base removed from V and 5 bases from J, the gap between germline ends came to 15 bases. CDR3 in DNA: TGCGCCAGCAGCTTGAATCTTGACAGGCTATATGGCTACACCTTC. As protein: CASSLNLDRLYGYTF.

The CDR3 bases are TGTGCCAGCAGCTACACACGGAGCGGGTATGAGCAGTACTTC. Encoded protein: CASSYTRSGYEQYF. The V call is TRBV6-5, the J call TRBJ2-7, with a possible D match to TRBD2 (6 bases). Trimming took off 6 bases at V and 7 bases at J, with 19 bases between the two ends. There are 14 residues in the CDR3. Germline CDR1 MNHEY, CDR2 SVGAGI.

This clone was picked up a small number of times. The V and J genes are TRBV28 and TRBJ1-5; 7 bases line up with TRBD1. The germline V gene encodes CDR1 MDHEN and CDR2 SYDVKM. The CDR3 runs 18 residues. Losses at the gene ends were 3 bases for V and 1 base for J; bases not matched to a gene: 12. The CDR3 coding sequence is TGTGCCAGCAGTTTCCGGGGGACAGTTTTCTTGAGCAATCAGCCCCAGCATTTT. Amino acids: CASSFRGTVFLSNQPQHF.

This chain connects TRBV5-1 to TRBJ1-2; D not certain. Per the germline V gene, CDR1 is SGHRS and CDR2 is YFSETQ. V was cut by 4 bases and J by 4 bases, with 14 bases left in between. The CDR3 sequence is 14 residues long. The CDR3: CASSPGQGIYGYTF. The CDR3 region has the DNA TGCGCCAGCAGCCCAGGTCAAGGTATCTATGGCTACACCTTC.

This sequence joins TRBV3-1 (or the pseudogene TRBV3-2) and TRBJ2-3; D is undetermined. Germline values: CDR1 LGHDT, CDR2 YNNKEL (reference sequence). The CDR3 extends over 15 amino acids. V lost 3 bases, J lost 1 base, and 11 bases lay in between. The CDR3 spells CASSQLWSGTDTQYF. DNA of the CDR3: TGTGCCAGCAGCCAGCTTTGGAGCGGCACAGATACGCAGTATTTT.

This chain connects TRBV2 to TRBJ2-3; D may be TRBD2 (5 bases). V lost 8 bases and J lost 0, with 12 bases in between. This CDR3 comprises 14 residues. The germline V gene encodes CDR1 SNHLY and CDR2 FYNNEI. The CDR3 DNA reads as TGTGCCAGCCTGGGAGCAGTTAGCACAGATACGCAGTATTTT. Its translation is CASLGAVSTDTQYF.

The CDR3 DNA reads TGTGCCAGCAGCCTCGGACAGGGGTCCCACAATGAGCAGTTCTTC. Amino acid sequence: CASSLGQGSHNEQFF. V is TRBV7-9 and J is TRBJ2-1; TRBD1 agrees at 9 bases. Trimming cost V 5 bases and J 5 bases; bases outside gene matches: 7. The CDR3 consists of 15 residues. Per germline, CDR1 SEHNR and CDR2 FQNEAQ (reference sequence).

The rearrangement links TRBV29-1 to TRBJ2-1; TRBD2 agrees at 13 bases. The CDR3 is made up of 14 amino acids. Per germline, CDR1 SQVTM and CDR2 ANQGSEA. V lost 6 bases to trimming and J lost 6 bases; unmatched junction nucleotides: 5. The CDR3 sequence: CSVTTSGRINEQFF. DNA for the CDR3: TGCAGCGTCACGACTAGCGGGAGGATCAATGAGCAGTTCTTC.

This CDR3 is CASSMDSGGRNTIYF. The CDR3 coding sequence is TGTGCCAGTAGTATGGACAGCGGGGGACGAAACACCATATATTTT. This chain connects TRBV19 to TRBJ1-3; the D gene is possibly TRBD1 (6 bases). The germline V gene has CDR1 LNHDA and CDR2 SQIVND (reference sequence). V was shortened by 3 bases and J by 5 bases, with 14 bases between the two germline ends. The CDR3 totals 15 residues.